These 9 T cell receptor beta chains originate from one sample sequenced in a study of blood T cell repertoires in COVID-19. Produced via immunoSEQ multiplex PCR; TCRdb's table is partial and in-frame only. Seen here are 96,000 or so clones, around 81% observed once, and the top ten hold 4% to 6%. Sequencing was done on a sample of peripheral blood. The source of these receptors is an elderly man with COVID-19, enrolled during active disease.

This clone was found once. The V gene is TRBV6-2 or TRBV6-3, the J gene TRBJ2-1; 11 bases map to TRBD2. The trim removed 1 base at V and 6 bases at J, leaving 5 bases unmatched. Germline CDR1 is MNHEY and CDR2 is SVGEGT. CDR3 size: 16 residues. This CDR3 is CASSYFLAGGGNEQFF. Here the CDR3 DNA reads TGTGCCAGCAGTTACTTTTTAGCGGGGGGGGGCAATGAGCAGTTCTTC.

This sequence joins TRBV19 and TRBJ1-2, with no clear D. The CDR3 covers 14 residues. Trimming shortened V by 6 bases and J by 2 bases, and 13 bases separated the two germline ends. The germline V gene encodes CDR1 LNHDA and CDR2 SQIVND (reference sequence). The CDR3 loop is CASRRELGNYGYTF. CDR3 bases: TGTGCCAGTAGGAGGGAGTTGGGGAACTATGGCTACACCTTC.

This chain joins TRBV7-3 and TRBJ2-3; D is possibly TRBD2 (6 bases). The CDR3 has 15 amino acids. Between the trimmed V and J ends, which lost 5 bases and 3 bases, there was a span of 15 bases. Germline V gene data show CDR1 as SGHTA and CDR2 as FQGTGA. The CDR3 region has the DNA TGTGCCAGCAGCGCCCTACTAGCAGGGACAGATACGCAGTATTTT. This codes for CASSALLAGTDTQYF.

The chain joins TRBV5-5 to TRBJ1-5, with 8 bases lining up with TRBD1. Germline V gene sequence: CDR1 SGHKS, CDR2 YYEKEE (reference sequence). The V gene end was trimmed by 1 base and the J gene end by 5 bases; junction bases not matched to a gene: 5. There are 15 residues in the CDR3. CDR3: CASSLYQGQDQPQHF. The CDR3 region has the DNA TGTGCCAGCAGCTTGTACCAGGGACAGGATCAGCCCCAGCATTTT.

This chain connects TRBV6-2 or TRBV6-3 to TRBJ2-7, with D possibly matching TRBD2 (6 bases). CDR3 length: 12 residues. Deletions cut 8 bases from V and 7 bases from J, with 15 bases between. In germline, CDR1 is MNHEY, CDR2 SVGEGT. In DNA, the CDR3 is TGTGCCAGCGGCCGCGGGGCTGAGGAGCAGTACTTC. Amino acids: CASGRGAEEQYF.

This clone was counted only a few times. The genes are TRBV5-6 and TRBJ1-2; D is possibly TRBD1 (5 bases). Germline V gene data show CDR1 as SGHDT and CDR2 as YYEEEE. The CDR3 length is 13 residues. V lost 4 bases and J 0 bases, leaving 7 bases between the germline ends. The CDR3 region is CASSLTANYGYTF. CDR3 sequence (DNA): TGTGCCAGCAGCCTGACAGCTAACTATGGCTACACCTTC.

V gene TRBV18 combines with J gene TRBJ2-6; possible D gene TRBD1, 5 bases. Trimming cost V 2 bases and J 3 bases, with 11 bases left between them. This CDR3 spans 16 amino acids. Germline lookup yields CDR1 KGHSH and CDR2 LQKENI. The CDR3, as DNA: TGTGCCAGCTCACCAATCCCCAGGGATGGGGCCAACGTCCTGACTTTC. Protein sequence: CASSPIPRDGANVLTF.

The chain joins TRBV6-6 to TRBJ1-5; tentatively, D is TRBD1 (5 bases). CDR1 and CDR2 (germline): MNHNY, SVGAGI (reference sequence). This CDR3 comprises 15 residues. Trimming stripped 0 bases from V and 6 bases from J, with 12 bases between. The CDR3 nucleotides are TGTGCCAGCAGTTACTCGTCGCAGGGAGGTCAGCCCCAGCATTTT. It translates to CASSYSSQGGQPQHF.

The CDR3 DNA sequence: TGTGCCATCAGTGCCCGGGGCGGGACAGGGGGCACAGGGGCCAACGTCCTGACTTTC. Translating it yields CAISARGGTGGTGANVLTF. The chain carries TRBV10-3 and TRBJ2-6, with 12 bases lining up with TRBD1. CDR3 length: 19 residues. Germline lookup yields CDR1 ENHRY and CDR2 SYGVKD. The ends lost 4 bases at V and 4 bases at J; junction bases unmatched: 11.